This T cell receptor beta chain was identified in a study of blood T cell repertoires in COVID-19. TCRdb's copy holds only in-frame clones and misses some; the assay was immunoSEQ multiplex PCR. The data show hundreds of thousands of clones, approximately 84% seen once. Germline CDR1 SGHNT, CDR2 YYREEE (reference sequence). This CDR3 has 16 residues. The V end was cut by 0 bases, the J end by 5 bases, with 17 bases between. This receptor was obtained from a man aged 50 to 59 with acute or convalescent COVID-19. Sequenced material: peripheral blood. The chain links TRBV5-4 to TRBJ1-1; TRBD1 is a possible D gene (5 bases). Here the CDR3 DNA reads TGTGCCAGCAGCTTGGCGGCAGTCCAGGGTAAGACTGAAGCTTTCTTT. Translating gives CASSLAAVQGKTEAFF. The variable domain in full, completed from reference TRBV5-4 and TRBJ1-1, reads ETGVTQSPTHLIKTRGQQVTLRCSSQSGHNTVSWYQQALGQGPQFIFQYYREEENGRGNFPPRFSGLQFPNYSSELNVNALELDDSALYLCASSLAAVQGKTEAFFGQGTRLTVV.